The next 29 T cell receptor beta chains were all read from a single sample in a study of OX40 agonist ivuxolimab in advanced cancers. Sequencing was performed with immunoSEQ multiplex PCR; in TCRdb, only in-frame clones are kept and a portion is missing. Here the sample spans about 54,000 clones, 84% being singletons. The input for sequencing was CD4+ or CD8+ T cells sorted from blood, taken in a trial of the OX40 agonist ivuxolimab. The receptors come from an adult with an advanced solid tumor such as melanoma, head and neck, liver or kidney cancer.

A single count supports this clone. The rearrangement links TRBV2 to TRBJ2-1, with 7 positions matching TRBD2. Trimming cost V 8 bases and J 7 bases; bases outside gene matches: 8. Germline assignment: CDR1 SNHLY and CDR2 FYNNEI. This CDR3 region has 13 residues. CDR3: CASRRDYVNEQFF. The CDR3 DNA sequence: TGTGCCAGCCGGCGGGACTACGTTAATGAGCAGTTCTTC.

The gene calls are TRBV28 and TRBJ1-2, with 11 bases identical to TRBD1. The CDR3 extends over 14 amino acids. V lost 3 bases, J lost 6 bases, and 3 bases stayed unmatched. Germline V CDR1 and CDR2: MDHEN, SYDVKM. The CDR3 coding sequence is TGTGCCAGCAGTTTTCCGGGACAGGGGGATGGCTACACCTTC. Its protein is CASSFPGQGDGYTF.

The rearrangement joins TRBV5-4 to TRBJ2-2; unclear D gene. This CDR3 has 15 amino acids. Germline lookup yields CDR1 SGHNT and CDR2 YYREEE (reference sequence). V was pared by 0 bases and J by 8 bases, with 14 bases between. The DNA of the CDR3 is TGTGCCAGCAGCTTGGCGGTAGGGTCAGCGGGGGAGCTGTTTTTT. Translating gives CASSLAVGSAGELFF.

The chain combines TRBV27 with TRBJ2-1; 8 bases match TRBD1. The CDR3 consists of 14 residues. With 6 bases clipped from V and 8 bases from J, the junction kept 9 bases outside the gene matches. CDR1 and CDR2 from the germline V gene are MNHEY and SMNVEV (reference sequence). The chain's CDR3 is CASSSITGGDEQFF. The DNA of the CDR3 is TGTGCCAGCAGCTCAATAACAGGGGGAGATGAGCAGTTCTTC.

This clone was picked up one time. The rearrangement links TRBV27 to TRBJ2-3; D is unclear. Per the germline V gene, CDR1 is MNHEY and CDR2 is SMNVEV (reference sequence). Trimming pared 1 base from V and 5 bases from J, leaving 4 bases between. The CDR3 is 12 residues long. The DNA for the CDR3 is TGTGCCAGCAGTTTATGGGGAGATACGCAGTATTTT. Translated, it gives CASSLWGDTQYF.

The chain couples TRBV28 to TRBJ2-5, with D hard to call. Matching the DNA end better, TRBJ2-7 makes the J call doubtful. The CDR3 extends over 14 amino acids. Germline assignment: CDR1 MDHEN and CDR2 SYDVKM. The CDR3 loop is CASSSLRTIYEQYF. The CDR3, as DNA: TGTGCCAGCAGCTCCCTCCGAACAATCTACGAGCAGTACTTC.

The CDR3 nucleotides read TGTGCCAGCTCACCTATTATGACTAGCGGAGGCTACCAAGAGACCCAGTACTTC. It translates to CASSPIMTSGGYQETQYF. The chain employs TRBV18 and TRBJ2-5, with 9 nucleotides matching TRBD2. With V trimmed by 3 bases and J by 0 bases, 11 bases remained unmatched. Germline-derived CDR1 and CDR2 are KGHSH and LQKENI. The CDR3 length is 18 residues.

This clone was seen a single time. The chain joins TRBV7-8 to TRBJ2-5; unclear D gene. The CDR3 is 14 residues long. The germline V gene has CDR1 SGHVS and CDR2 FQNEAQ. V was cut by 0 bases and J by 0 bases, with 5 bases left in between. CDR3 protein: CASSLAGYQETQYF. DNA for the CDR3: TGTGCCAGCAGCTTAGCAGGTTACCAAGAGACCCAGTACTTC.

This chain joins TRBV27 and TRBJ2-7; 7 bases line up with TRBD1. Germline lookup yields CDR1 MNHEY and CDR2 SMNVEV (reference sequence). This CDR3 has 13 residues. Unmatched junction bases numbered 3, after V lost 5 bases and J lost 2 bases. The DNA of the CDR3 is TGTGCCAGCAGTGTACAGGGGACCTACGAGCAGTACTTC. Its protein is CASSVQGTYEQYF.

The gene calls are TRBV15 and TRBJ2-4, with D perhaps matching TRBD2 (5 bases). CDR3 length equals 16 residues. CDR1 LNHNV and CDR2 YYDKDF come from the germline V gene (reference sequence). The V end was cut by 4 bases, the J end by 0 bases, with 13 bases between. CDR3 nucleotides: TGTGCCACCAGCAACGACGGGATATTAGCCAAAAACATTCAGTACTTC. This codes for CATSNDGILAKNIQYF.

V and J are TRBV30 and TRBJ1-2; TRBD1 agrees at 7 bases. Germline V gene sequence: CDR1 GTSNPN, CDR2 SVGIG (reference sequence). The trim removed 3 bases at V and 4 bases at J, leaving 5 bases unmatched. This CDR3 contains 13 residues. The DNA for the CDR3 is TGTGCCTGGAGCCCGGGACAGCTCTATGGCTACACCTTC. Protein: CAWSPGQLYGYTF.

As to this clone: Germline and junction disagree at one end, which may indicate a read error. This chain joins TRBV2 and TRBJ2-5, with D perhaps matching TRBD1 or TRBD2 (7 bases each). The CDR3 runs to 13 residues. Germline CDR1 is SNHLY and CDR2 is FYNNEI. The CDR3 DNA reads TGTGCCGGCAGCGGGACAGACCAAGAGACCCAGTACTTC. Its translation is CAGSGTDQETQYF.

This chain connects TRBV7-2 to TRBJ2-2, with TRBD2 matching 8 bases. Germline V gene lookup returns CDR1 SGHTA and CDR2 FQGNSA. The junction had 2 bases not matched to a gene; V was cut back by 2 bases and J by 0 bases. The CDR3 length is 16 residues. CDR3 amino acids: CASSLKTSANTGELFF. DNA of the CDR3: TGTGCCAGCAGCTTAAAGACTAGCGCGAACACCGGGGAGCTGTTTTTT.

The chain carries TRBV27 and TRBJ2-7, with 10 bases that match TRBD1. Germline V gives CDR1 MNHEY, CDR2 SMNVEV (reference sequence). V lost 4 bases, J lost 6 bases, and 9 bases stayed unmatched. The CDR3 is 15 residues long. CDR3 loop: CASSSSGTGDGEQYF. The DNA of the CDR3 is TGTGCCAGCAGTTCATCCGGGACAGGGGACGGCGAGCAGTACTTC.

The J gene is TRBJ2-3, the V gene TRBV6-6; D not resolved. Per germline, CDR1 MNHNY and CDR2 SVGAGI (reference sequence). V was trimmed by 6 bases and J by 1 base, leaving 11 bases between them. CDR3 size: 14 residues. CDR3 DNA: TGTGCCAGCAGGTCCCTGATTGGCACAGATACGCAGTATTTT. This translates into CASRSLIGTDTQYF.

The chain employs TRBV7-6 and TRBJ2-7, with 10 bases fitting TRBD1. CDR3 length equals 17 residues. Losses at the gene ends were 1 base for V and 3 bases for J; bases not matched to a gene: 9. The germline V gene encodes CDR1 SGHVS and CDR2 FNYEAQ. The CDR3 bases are TGTGCCAGCAGCTTAGGGCCGGACAGGGGGACCGGCTACGAGCAGTACTTC. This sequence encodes CASSLGPDRGTGYEQYF.

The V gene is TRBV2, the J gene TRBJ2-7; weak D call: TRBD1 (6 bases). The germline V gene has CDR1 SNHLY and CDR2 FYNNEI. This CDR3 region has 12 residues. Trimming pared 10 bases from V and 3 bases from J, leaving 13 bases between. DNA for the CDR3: TGTGCCATTCCACAGGGAAACTACGAGCAGTACTTC. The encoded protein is CAIPQGNYEQYF.

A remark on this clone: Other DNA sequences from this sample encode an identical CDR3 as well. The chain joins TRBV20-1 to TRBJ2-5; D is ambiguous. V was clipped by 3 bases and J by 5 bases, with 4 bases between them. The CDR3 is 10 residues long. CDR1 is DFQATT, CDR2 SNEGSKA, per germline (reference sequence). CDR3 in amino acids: CSASGETQYF. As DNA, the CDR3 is TGCAGTGCTAGCGGGGAGACCCAGTACTTC.

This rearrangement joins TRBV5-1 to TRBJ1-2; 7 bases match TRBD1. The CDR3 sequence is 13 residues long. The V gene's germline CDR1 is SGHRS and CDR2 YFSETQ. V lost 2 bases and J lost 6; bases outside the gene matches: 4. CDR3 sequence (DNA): TGCGCCAGCAGCTTCGACAGGGTGAATGGCTACACCTTC. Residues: CASSFDRVNGYTF. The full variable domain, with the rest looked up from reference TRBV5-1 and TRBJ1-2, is KAGVTQTPRYLIKTRGQQVTLSCSPISGHRSVSWYQQTPGQGLQFLFEYFSETQRNKGNFPGRFSGRQFSNSRSEMNVSTLELGDSALYLCASSFDRVNGYTFGSGTRLTVV.

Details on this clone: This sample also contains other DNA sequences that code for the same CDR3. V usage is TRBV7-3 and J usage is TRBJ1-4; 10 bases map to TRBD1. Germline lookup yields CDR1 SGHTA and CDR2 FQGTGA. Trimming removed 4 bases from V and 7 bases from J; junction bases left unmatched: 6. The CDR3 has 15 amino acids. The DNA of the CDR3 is TGTGCCAGCAGCTCGACAGGGGGCGCCGGTGAAAAACTGTTTTTT. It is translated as CASSSTGGAGEKLFF.

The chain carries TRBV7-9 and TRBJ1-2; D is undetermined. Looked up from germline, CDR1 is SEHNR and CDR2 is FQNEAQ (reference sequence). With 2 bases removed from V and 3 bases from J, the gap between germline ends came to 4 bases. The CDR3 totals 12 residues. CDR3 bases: TGTGCCAGCAGCTTACAGGACTATGGCTACACCTTC. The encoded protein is CASSLQDYGYTF. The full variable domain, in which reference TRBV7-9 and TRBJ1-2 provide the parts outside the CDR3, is DTGVSQNPRHKITKRGQNVTFRCDPISEHNRLYWYRQTLGQGPEFLTYFQNEAQLEKSRLLSDRFSAERPKGSFSTLEIQRTEQGDSAMYLCASSLQDYGYTFGSGTRLTVV.

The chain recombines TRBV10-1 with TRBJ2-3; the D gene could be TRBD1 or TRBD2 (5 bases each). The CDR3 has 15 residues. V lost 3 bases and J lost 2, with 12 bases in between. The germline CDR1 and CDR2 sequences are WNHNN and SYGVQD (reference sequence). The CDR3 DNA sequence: TGCGCCAGCAGTGATGAGGGGAACCCCACAGATACGCAGTATTTT. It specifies CASSDEGNPTDTQYF.

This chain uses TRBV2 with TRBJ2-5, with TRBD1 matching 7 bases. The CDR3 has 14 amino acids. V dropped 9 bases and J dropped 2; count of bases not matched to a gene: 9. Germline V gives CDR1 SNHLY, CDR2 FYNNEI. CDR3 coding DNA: TGTGCCAGTGTCTCAGGGGGTTATCAAGAGACCCAGTACTTC. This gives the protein CASVSGGYQETQYF.

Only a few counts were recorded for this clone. CDR3 in amino acids: CASSQERTSLYGYTF. DNA of the CDR3: TGCGCCAGCAGCCAAGAGCGGACATCGCTCTATGGCTACACCTTC. The chain recombines TRBV4-3 with TRBJ1-2; D may be TRBD1 (5 bases). The V end lost 0 bases, the J end lost 4 bases, and 12 bases lay between the germline ends. Looked up from germline, CDR1 is LGHNA and CDR2 is YSLEER. CDR3 length: 15 amino acids.

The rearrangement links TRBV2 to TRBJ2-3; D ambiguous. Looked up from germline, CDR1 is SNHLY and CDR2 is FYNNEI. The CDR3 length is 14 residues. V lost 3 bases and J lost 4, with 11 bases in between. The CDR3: CASSELGMADTQYF. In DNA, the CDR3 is TGTGCCAGCAGTGAGCTAGGGATGGCAGATACGCAGTATTTT.

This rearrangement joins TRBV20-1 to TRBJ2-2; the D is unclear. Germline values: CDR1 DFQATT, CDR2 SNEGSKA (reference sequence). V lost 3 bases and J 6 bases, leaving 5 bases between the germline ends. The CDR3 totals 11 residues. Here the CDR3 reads CSARGPGELFF. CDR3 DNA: TGCAGTGCTAGGGGCCCCGGGGAGCTGTTTTTT.

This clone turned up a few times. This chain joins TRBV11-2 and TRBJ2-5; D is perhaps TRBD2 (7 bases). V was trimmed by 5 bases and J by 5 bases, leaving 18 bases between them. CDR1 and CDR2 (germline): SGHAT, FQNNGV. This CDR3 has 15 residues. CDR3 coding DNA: TGTGCCAGCAGCCGAGAGGGGGGGCTCGGGGAGACCCAGTACTTC. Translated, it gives CASSREGGLGETQYF.

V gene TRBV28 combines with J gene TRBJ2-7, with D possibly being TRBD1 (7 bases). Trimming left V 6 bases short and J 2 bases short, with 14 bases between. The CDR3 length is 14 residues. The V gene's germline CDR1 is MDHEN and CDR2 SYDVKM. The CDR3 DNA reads TGTGCCAGCAGGGGGGGACAGACTACCTACGAGCAGTACTTC. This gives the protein CASRGGQTTYEQYF.

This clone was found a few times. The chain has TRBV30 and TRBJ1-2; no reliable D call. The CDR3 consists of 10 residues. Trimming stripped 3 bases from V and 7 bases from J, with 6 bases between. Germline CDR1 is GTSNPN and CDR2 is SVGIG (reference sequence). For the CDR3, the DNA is TGTGCCTGGAGACGGGGTGGCTACACCTTC. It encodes CAWRRGGYTF.